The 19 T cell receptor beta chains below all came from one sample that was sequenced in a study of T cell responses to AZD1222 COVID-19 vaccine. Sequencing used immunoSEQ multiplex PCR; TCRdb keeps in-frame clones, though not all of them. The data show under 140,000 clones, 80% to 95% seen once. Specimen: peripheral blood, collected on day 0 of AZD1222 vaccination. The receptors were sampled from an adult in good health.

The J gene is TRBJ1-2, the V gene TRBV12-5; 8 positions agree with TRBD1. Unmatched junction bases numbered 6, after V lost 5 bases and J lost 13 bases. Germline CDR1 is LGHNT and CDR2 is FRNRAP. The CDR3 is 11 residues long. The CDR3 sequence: CASGPGQGSTF. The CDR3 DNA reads TGTGCTAGTGGTCCAGGACAGGGATCCACCTTC.

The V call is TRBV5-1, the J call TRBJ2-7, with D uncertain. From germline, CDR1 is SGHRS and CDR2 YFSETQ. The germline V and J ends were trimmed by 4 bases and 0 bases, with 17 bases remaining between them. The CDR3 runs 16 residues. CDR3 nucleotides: TGCGCCAGCAGCCAAAGGTCAGGCACTTCCTCCTACGAGCAGTACTTC. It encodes CASSQRSGTSSYEQYF.

The CDR3 bases are TGTGCCAGCAGGGGGGACAGGGAGAACTATGGCTACACCTTC. Encoded protein: CASRGDRENYGYTF. V and J are TRBV6-5 and TRBJ1-2; the match to TRBD1 covers 9 bases. Germline CDR1 is MNHEY and CDR2 is SVGAGI. With 6 bases clipped from V and 2 bases from J, the junction kept 4 bases outside the gene matches. This CDR3 has 14 amino acids.

The CDR3 protein is CASSLSSAYEQYF. CDR3 nucleotides: TGTGCCAGCAGCTTGTCGTCGGCCTACGAGCAGTACTTC. V usage is TRBV5-4 and J usage is TRBJ2-7, with unresolved D. The ends were cut back, 1 base at V and 2 bases at J, with 7 bases in the middle. This CDR3 has 13 amino acids. The germline V gene encodes CDR1 SGHNT and CDR2 YYREEE (reference sequence).

Here the CDR3 DNA reads TGTGCCAGCAGTTTAGCGGACAAACGCTACGAGCAGTACTTC. The encoded protein is CASSLADKRYEQYF. The V call is TRBV28, the J call TRBJ2-7; a weak D match, TRBD1 (5 bases). CDR3 length equals 14 residues. The germline V gene has CDR1 MDHEN and CDR2 SYDVKM. V was pared by 2 bases and J by 3 bases, with 11 bases between.

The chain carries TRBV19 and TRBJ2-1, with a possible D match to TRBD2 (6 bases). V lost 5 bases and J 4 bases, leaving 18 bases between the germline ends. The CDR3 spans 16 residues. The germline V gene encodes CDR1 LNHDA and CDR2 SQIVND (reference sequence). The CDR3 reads CASSWNLRGKYNEQFF. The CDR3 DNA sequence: TGTGCCAGTAGTTGGAACCTTCGCGGGAAATACAATGAGCAGTTCTTC. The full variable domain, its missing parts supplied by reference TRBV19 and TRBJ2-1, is DGGITQSPKYLFRKEGQNVTLSCEQNLNHDAMYWYRQDPGQGLRLIYYSQIVNDFQKGDIAEGYSVSREKKESFPLTVTSAQKNPTAFYLCASSWNLRGKYNEQFFGPGTRLTVL.

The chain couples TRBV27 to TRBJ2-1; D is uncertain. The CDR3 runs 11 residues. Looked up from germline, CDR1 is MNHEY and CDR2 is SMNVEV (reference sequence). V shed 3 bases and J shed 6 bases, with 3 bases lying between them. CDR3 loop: CASSFSNEQFF. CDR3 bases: TGTGCCAGCAGTTTTTCCAATGAGCAGTTCTTC.

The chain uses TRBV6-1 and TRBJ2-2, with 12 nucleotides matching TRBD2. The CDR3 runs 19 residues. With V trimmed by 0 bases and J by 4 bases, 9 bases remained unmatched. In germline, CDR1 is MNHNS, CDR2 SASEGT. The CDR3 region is CASSEASIGLAGITGELFF. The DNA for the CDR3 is TGTGCCAGCAGTGAAGCGAGTATCGGACTAGCGGGGATCACCGGGGAGCTGTTTTTT.

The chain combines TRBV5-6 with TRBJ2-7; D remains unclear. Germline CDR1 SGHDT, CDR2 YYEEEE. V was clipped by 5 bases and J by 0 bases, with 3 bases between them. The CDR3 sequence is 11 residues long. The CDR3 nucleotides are TGTGCCAGCAGTGCCTCCTACGAGCAGTACTTC. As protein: CASSASYEQYF.

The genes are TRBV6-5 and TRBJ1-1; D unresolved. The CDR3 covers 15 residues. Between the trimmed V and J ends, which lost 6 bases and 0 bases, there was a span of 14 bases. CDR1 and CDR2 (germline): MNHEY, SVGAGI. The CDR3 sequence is CASRGRRNLNTEAFF. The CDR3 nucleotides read TGTGCCAGCAGGGGAAGACGGAACTTGAACACTGAAGCTTTCTTT.

The CDR3: CASSHGTASTDTQYF. Here the CDR3 DNA reads TGTGCCAGCAGCCACGGGACTGCTAGCACAGATACGCAGTATTTT. The rearrangement joins TRBV6-6 to TRBJ2-3, with a weak D call TRBD2 (6 bases). The germline V gene has CDR1 MNHNY and CDR2 SVGAGI (reference sequence). Trimming shortened V by 6 bases and J by 0 bases, and 13 bases separated the two germline ends. This CDR3 spans 15 amino acids.

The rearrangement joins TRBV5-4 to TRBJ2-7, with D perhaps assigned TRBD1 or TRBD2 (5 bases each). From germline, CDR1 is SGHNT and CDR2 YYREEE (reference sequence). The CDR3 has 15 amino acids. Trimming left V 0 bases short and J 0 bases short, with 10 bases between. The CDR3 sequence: CASSLVAGSSYEQYF. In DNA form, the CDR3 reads TGTGCCAGCAGCTTGGTCGCAGGGAGCTCCTACGAGCAGTACTTC.

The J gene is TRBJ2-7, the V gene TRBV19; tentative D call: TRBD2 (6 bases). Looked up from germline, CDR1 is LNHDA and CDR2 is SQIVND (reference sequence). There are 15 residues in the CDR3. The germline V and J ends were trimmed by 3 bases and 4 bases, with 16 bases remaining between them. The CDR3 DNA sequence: TGTGCCAGTAGTATCGGGAGCGGAGCATGGTACGAGCAGTACTTC. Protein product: CASSIGSGAWYEQYF.

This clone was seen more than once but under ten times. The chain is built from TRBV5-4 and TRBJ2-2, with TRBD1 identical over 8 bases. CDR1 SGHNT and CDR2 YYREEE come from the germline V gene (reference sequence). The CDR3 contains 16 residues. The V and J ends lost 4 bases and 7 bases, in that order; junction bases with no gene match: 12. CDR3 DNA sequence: TGTGCCAGCAGCGTGAAACTTCAGGGGGCCGGCGGGGAGCTGTTTTTT. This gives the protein CASSVKLQGAGGELFF.

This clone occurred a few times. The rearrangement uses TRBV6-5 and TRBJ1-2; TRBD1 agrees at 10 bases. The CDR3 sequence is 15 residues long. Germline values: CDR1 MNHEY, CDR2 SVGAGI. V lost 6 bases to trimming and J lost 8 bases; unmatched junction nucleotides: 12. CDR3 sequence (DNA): TGTGCCAGCAGCCGCCACGGGACAGGGGTTGGAGGCTACACCTTC. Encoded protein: CASSRHGTGVGGYTF.

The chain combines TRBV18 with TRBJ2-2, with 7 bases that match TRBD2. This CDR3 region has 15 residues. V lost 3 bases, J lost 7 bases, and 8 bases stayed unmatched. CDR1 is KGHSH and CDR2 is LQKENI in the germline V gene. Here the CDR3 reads CASSPTSSGLGELFF. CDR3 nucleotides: TGTGCCAGCTCACCGACTAGCAGTGGCCTCGGGGAGCTGTTTTTT. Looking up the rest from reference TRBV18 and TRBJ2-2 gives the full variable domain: NAGVMQNPRHLVRRRGQEARLRCSPMKGHSHVYWYRQLPEEGLKFMVYLQKENIIDESGMPKERFSAEFPKEGPSILRIQQVVRGDSAAYFCASSPTSSGLGELFFGEGSRLTVL.

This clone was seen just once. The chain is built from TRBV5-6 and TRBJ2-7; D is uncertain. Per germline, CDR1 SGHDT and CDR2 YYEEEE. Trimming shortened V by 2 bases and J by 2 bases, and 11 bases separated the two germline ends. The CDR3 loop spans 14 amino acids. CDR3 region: CASSFWEKTYEQYF. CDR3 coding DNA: TGTGCCAGCAGCTTCTGGGAAAAGACCTACGAGCAGTACTTC. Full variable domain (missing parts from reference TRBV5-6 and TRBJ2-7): DAGVTQSPTHLIKTRGQQVTLRCSPKSGHDTVSWYQQALGQGPQFIFQYYEEEERQRGNFPDRFSGHQFPNYSSELNVNALLLGDSALYLCASSFWEKTYEQYFGPGTRLTVT.

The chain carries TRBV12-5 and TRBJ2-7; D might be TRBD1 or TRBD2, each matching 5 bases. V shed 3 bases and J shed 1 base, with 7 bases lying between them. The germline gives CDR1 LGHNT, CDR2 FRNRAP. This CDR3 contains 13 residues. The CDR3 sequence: CASGFEGSYEQYF. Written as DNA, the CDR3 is TGTGCTAGTGGTTTCGAGGGGTCCTACGAGCAGTACTTC.

The CDR3 protein is CASSLNSGTGGYTF. For the CDR3, the DNA is TGCGCCAGCAGCCTTAATTCGGGAACGGGCGGCTACACCTTC. The gene calls are TRBV5-1 and TRBJ1-2; no clear D. From germline, CDR1 is SGHRS and CDR2 YFSETQ. Trimming took off 4 bases at V and 8 bases at J, with 18 bases between the two ends. The CDR3 runs 14 residues.